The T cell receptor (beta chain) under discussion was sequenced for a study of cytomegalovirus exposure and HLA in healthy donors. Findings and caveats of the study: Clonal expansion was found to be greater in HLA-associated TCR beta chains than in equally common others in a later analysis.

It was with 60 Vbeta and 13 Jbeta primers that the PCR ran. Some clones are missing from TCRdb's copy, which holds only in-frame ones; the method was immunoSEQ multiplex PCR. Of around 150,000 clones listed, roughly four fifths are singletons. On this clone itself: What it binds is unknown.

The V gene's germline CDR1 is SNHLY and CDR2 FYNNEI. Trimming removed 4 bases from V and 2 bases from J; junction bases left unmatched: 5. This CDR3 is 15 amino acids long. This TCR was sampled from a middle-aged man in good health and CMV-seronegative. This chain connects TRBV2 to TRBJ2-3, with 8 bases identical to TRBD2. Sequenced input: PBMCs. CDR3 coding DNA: TGTGCCAGCAGTGTTGCGGGGGGTTCCACAGATACGCAGTATTTT. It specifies CASSVAGGSTDTQYF.